This TCR beta chain came from a study of blood T cell repertoires in COVID-19. In the study overall: Acute-phase and convalescent COVID-19 samples originated in the United States, Italy and Spain. The cDNA or gDNA used as material had been derived from T cells, B-cell-depleted T cells, or PBMCs.

Original processing methods: Estimates of nucleated cell counts were drawn from the amplification of reference gene primers. Profiled with immunoSEQ multiplex PCR; TCRdb holds only in-frame clones, not every one. V and J calls and clone size come straight from that table; D and trimming were deduced from the DNA. The sample holds 250,000 to 300,000 clones; approximately 90% are singletons and the top ten take approximately 12%. V dropped 0 bases and J dropped 7; count of bases not matched to a gene: 16. CDR1 is LNHNV, CDR2 YYDKDF, per germline (reference sequence). This CDR3 comprises 18 residues. The material sequenced was peripheral blood. The rearrangement uses TRBV15 and TRBJ2-5, with TRBD2 matching over 8 bases. The receptor's source is a woman aged 60-75 years with acute or convalescent COVID-19. CDR3: CATSRDRLGFSGKGTQYF. The CDR3 nucleotides are TGTGCCACCAGCAGAGATCGTTTGGGTTTTAGCGGGAAAGGGACCCAGTACTTC.